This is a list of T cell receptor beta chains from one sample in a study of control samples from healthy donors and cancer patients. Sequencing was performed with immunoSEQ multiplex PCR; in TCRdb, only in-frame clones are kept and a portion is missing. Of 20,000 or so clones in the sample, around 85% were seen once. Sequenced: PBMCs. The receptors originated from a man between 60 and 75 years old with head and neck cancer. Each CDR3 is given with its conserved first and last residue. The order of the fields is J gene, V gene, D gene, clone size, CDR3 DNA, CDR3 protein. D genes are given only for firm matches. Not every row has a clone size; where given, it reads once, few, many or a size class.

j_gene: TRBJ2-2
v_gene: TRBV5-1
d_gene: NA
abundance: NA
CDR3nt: TGCGCCAGCAGCGGGGGGACAGTTTACACCGGGGAGCTGTTTTTT
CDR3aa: CASSGGTVYTGELFF

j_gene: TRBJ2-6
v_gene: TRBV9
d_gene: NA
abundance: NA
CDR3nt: TGTGCCAGCAGCGTAGGACCTCGTCCTGGGGCCAACGTCCTGACTTTC
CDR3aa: CASSVGPRPGANVLTF

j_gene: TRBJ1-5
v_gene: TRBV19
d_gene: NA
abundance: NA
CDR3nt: TGTGCCAGTAGACCCTTGAATCAGCCCCAGCATTTT
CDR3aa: CASRPLNQPQHF

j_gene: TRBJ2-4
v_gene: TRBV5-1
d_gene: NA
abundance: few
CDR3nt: TGCGCCAGCAGCCCCGAGCCCCAAAACATTCAGTACTTC
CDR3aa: CASSPEPQNIQYF

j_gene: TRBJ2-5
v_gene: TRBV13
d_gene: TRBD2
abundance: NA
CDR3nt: TGTGCCAGCAGCTCGGGACTAGCGGGAGAGTACCAAGAGACCCAGTACTTC
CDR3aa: CASSSGLAGEYQETQYF

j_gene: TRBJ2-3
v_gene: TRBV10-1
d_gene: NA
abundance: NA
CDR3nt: TGCGCCAGCAGTGACCAGGGTCTCACAGATACGCAGTATTTT
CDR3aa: CASSDQGLTDTQYF

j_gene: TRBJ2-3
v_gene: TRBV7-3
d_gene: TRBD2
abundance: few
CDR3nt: TGTGCCAGCAGCTTAGGCGGGAGGCCCACAGATACGCAGTATTTT
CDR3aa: CASSLGGRPTDTQYF

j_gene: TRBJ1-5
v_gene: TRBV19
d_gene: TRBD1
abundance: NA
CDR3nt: TGTGCCAGTAGTAACCTAGCGACAGGGTACAATCAGCCCCAGCATTTT
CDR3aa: CASSNLATGYNQPQHF

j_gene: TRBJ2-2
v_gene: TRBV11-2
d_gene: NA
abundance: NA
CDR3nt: TGTGCCAGCAGCTTAAGGATCGACACCGGGGAGCTGTTTTTT
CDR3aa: CASSLRIDTGELFF

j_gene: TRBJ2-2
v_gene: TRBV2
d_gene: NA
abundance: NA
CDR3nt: TGTGCCAGCAGTGAAATGTACGAGGGTCCGAACACCGGGGAGCTGTTTTTT
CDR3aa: CASSEMYEGPNTGELFF

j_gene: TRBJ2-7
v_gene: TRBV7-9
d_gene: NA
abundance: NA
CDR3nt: TGTGCCAGCAGTACCACTTTGGGTGGGGCCTACGAGCAGTACTTC
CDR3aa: CASSTTLGGAYEQYF

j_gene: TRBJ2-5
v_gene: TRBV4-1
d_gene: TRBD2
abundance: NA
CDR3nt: TGCGCCAGCAGCCAAGACGGAACTAGCGTCGGGGAGACCCAGTACTTC
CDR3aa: CASSQDGTSVGETQYF

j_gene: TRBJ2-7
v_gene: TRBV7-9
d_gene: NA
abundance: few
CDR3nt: TGTGCCAGCAGCCACCGGGGGGACAGCTACGAGCAGTACTTC
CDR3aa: CASSHRGDSYEQYF

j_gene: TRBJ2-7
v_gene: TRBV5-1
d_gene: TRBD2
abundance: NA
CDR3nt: TGCGCCAGCAGCGGTAAAAGCGGGAGCGACGAGCAGTACTTC
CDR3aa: CASSGKSGSDEQYF

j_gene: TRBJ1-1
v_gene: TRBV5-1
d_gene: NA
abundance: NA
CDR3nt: TGCGCCAGCAGGGTAGGGACGCAGAACACTGAAGCTTTCTTT
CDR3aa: CASRVGTQNTEAFF

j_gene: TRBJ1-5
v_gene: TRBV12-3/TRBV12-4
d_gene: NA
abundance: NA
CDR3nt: TGTGCCAGCAGTTTAGACGGATATCAGCCCCAGCATTTT
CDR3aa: CASSLDGYQPQHF

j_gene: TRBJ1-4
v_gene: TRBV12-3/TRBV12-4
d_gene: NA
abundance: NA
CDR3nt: TGTGCCAGCAGTGGACAGCCTAATGAAAAACTGTTTTTT
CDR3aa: CASSGQPNEKLFF